These 8 T cell receptor beta chains were all obtained from the same sample, sequenced in a study of graft-versus-host responses after intestinal transplantation. No antigen is known for these receptors. Profiled with immunoSEQ multiplex PCR; TCRdb holds only in-frame clones, not every one. The sample carries roughly 96,000 clones, 91% recorded once. This specimen was unstimulated CD8+ T cells sorted from spleen or lymph node cells, taken before intestinal transplant. These TCRs come from a human donor who received an intestinal transplant.

V and J are TRBV6-5 and TRBJ2-7, with D uncertain. V lost 10 bases, J lost 3 bases, and 10 bases lay in between. The germline CDR1 and CDR2 sequences are MNHEY and SVGAGI. The length of the CDR3 is 11 residues. Here the CDR3 DNA reads TGTGCCACCCGCCCTAACTACGAGCAGTACTTC. Protein: CATRPNYEQYF.

The chain combines TRBV9 with TRBJ1-2, with TRBD1 identical over 9 bases. After removal of 0 bases from V and 6 bases from J, the junction contained 9 bases not matched to a gene. The CDR3 extends over 16 amino acids. Germline CDR1 reads SGDLS; CDR2 reads YYNGEE. CDR3 in DNA: TGTGCCAGCAGCGTAGCGGGGAGGGACAGGGCGGATGGCTACACCTTC. Encoded protein: CASSVAGRDRADGYTF.

The rearrangement uses TRBV10-3 and TRBJ2-3, with 13 bases aligning to TRBD2. The V gene end was trimmed by 2 bases and the J gene end by 2 bases; junction bases not matched to a gene: 1. The CDR3 has 16 amino acids. The germline V gene encodes CDR1 ENHRY and CDR2 SYGVKD. CDR3 nucleotide sequence: TGTGCCATCAGTGAGGGGACTAGCGGGGACACAGATACGCAGTATTTT. This translates into CAISEGTSGDTDTQYF.

V gene TRBV7-9 combines with J gene TRBJ1-1, with TRBD1 as a possible D gene (6 bases). Germline CDR1 and CDR2: SEHNR and FQNEAQ (reference sequence). The CDR3 has 13 residues. V lost 2 bases and J 4 bases, leaving 8 bases between the germline ends. This CDR3 is CASSLFRGTEAFF. CDR3 bases: TGTGCCAGCAGCTTATTCAGGGGCACTGAAGCTTTCTTT.

The chain combines TRBV7-2 with TRBJ1-5; possibly TRBD1 for D (6 bases). CDR1 is SGHTA and CDR2 is FQGNSA in the germline V gene. V dropped 5 bases and J dropped 3 bases, with 14 bases sitting between them. The CDR3 consists of 15 residues. CDR3 protein: CASSPPTGNNQPQHF. As DNA, the CDR3 is TGTGCCAGCAGCCCCCCGACAGGTAACAATCAGCCCCAGCATTTT.

This chain uses TRBV27 with TRBJ2-5; the D is unclear. This CDR3 region has 13 residues. Trimming pared 3 bases from V and 5 bases from J, leaving 10 bases between. Germline-derived CDR1 and CDR2 are MNHEY and SMNVEV (reference sequence). CDR3 sequence: CASSFRALETQYF. The CDR3 bases are TGTGCCAGCAGTTTTCGTGCGTTGGAGACCCAGTACTTC.

V usage is TRBV28 and J usage is TRBJ2-7; D is ambiguous. The V end lost 3 bases, the J end lost 0 bases, and 6 bases lay between the germline ends. CDR1 is MDHEN and CDR2 is SYDVKM in the germline V gene. This CDR3 comprises 13 residues. In nucleotides, the CDR3 is TGTGCCAGCAGTTTGGCCATCTCCTACGAGCAGTACTTC. Its protein is CASSLAISYEQYF.

The genes are TRBV19 and TRBJ1-5; maybe TRBD1 (5 bases). The CDR3 contains 14 residues. V dropped 9 bases and J dropped 3 bases, with 15 bases sitting between them. Germline CDR1 LNHDA, CDR2 SQIVND (reference sequence). As DNA, the CDR3 is TGTGCCAGCCGGGCTACAGGCGACAATCAGCCCCAGCATTTT. Its translation: CASRATGDNQPQHF.